These 2 T cell receptor beta chains share one sample of origin, sequenced in a study of prognosis after radiotherapy for stage I lung cancer. Two-round multiplex PCR, the amplification method, yielded TCR beta CDR3 from genomic DNA. Specific primers for each TRBV and TRBJ gene were what first-round PCR used. TCRdb called the multiplex PCR reads again in MiXCR, with one record for every CDR3 protein. The table has about 25,000 distinct CDR3 sequences, 35% to 40% seen once. The specimen comprised PBMCs, sampled before or after stereotactic body radiation therapy (not recorded which). These receptors originate from a donor of 50 years or more with non-small cell lung cancer.

This clonotype was counted many times. The V gene is TRBV6-1, the J gene TRBJ1-6, with D unclear. The V gene's germline CDR1 is MNHNS and CDR2 SASEGT. V dropped 2 bases and J dropped 10 bases, with 9 bases sitting between them. This CDR3 region has 13 residues. The CDR3: CASSERTGSPLHF. In DNA form, the CDR3 reads TGTGCCAGCAGTGAACGCACGGGGTCACCCCTCCACTTT.

Ten or more counts support this clonotype. The chain joins TRBV10-3 to TRBJ2-1; 7 nucleotides match TRBD2. The CDR3 is 16 residues long. Germline V gene lookup returns CDR1 ENHRY and CDR2 SYGVKD. Trimming cost V 5 bases and J 0 bases; bases outside gene matches: 7. DNA of the CDR3: TGTGCCATCAGTCAGCGGGGTGGAGCCTCCTACAATGAGCAGTTCTTC. It encodes CAISQRGGASYNEQFF.